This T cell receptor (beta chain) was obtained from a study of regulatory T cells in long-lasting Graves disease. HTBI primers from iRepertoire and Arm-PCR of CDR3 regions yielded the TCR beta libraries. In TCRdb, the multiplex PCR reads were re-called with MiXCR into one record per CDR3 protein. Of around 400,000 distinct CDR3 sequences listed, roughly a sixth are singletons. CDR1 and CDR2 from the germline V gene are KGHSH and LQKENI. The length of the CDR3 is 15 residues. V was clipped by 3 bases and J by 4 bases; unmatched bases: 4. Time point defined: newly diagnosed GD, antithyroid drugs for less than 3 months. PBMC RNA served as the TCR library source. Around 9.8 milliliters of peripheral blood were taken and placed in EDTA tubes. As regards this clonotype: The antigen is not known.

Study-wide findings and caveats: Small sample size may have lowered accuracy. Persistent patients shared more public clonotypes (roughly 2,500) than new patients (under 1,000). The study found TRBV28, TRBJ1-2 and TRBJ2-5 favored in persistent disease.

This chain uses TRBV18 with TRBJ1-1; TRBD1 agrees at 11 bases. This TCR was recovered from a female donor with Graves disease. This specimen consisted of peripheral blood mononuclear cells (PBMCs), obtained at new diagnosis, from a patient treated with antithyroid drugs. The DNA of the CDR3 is TGTGCCAGCTCACCGGACAGGGGGCAGGTCACTGAAGCTTTCTTT. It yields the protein CASSPDRGQVTEAFF.